One and the same sample provided the 12 T cell receptor beta chains below, sequenced in a study of post-analysis software for immune sequencing data. General observations from the study: Several TRBV segments were more frequent in patients than controls; TRBV5-6, TRBV5-1 and TRBV20-1 belonged to this group.

Their antigen targets remain unknown. Built from TCR beta cDNA, the libraries had unique molecular identifiers in them. TCRdb re-derived calls from the PCR reads in MiXCR, one entry per CDR3 protein. The repertoire has 750,000 to 950,000 distinct CDR3 sequences, 35% to 55% of them found once; the top ten carry roughly 4.9%. Input material: blood. The source of these receptors is a girl aged 5 to 17 with multiple sclerosis.

The chain is built from TRBV6-5 and TRBJ1-1; a possible D gene is TRBD1 (6 bases). This CDR3 is 14 amino acids long. Germline V CDR1 and CDR2: MNHEY, SVGAGI. V dropped 2 bases and J dropped 6 bases, with 13 bases sitting between them. CDR3 coding DNA: TGTGCCAGCAGTTACCCGGGGGGCGCTCCTGAAGCTTTCTTT. It encodes CASSYPGGAPEAFF.

The J gene is TRBJ2-3, the V gene TRBV20-1; 9 positions match TRBD1. The CDR3 contains 13 residues. Trimming removed 6 bases from V and 6 bases from J; junction bases left unmatched: 7. In germline, CDR1 is DFQATT, CDR2 SNEGSKA (reference sequence). CDR3 DNA: TGCAGTGCGATGGACAGGGGATCGGATACGCAGTATTTT. This codes for CSAMDRGSDTQYF.

This chain joins TRBV19 and TRBJ2-1; D gene ambiguous. This CDR3 is 12 amino acids long. V lost 0 bases and J 10 bases, leaving 7 bases between the germline ends. Germline CDR1 LNHDA, CDR2 SQIVND (reference sequence). CDR3 nucleotides: TGTGCCAGTAGTATAGATTACAGCGAGCAGTTCTTC. The encoded protein is CASSIDYSEQFF. Variable domain in full (rest from reference TRBV19 and TRBJ2-1): DGGITQSPKYLFRKEGQNVTLSCEQNLNHDAMYWYRQDPGQGLRLIYYSQIVNDFQKGDIAEGYSVSREKKESFPLTVTSAQKNPTAFYLCASSIDYSEQFFGPGTRLTVL.

The chain combines TRBV7-8 with TRBJ2-7; 10 positions match TRBD2. The CDR3 consists of 14 residues. Germline V gives CDR1 SGHVS, CDR2 FQNEAQ. The J segment lost 4 bases and the V segment lost 5 bases, leaving 5 bases of the junction unmatched. CDR3 DNA: TGTGCCAGCAGCAACCCTAGCGGGAGTTACGAGCAGTACTTC. Protein sequence: CASSNPSGSYEQYF.

The chain recombines TRBV11-2 with TRBJ2-7; D may be TRBD1 (6 bases). CDR3 size: 15 residues. In germline, CDR1 is SGHAT, CDR2 FQNNGV. The germline V and J ends were trimmed by 4 bases and 2 bases, with 15 bases remaining between them. CDR3 protein: CASSSQGQGTYEQYF. As DNA, the CDR3 is TGTGCCAGCAGCTCCCAAGGGCAGGGGACCTACGAGCAGTACTTC.

This rearrangement joins TRBV28 to TRBJ1-6, with TRBD1 as a possible D gene (6 bases). Germline values: CDR1 MDHEN, CDR2 SYDVKM. V lost 2 bases and J lost 9, with 17 bases in between. The length of the CDR3 is 16 residues. CDR3: CASSLPTGSRRSPLHF. The CDR3 coding sequence is TGTGCCAGCAGTTTACCCACAGGGAGTCGGCGTTCACCCCTCCACTTT.

This clonotype has only a few counts. This sequence joins TRBV29-1 and TRBJ1-1, with a tentative D call TRBD1 (5 bases). The CDR3 is made up of 10 amino acids. V shed 3 bases and J shed 8 bases, with 7 bases lying between them. Germline-derived CDR1 and CDR2 are SQVTM and ANQGSEA. As DNA, the CDR3 is TGCAGCGTTGACGGGGACGAAGCTTTCTTT. As protein: CSVDGDEAFF.

This chain uses TRBV6-5 with TRBJ2-3; D is possibly TRBD2 (6 bases). The CDR3 consists of 14 residues. Trimming stripped 5 bases from V and 2 bases from J, with 11 bases between. CDR1 MNHEY and CDR2 SVGAGI come from the germline V gene. As DNA, the CDR3 is TGTGCCAGCAGTGGCGGCGGGACCACAGATACGCAGTATTTT. Translating gives CASSGGGTTDTQYF.

This clonotype has a handful of counts. The chain has TRBV20-1 and TRBJ2-3; D could derive from TRBD1 or TRBD2 (5 bases each). Germline CDR1 reads DFQATT; CDR2 reads SNEGSKA (reference sequence). This CDR3 contains 13 residues. V was pared by 3 bases and J by 0 bases, with 7 bases between. CDR3 nucleotides: TGCAGTGCTAGGGGACGAAGCACAGATACGCAGTATTTT. This encodes CSARGRSTDTQYF.

This clonotype occurred a few times. The V gene is TRBV9, the J gene TRBJ1-2, with D unresolved. V was pared by 3 bases and J by 2 bases, with 11 bases between. This CDR3 region has 14 residues. Per the germline V gene, CDR1 is SGDLS and CDR2 is YYNGEE. CDR3 region: CASSAGATNYGYTF. CDR3 coding DNA: TGTGCCAGCAGCGCGGGAGCGACCAACTATGGCTACACCTTC.

The chain employs TRBV29-1 and TRBJ2-4; 9 bases align to TRBD1. The J call is doubtful: the DNA matches TRBJ2-7 better. This CDR3 contains 13 residues. Germline values: CDR1 SQVTM, CDR2 ANQGSEA. The CDR3 sequence is CSVDTGGPYEQYF. For the CDR3, the DNA is TGCAGCGTTGATACAGGGGGCCCCTACGAGCAGTACTTC.

This clonotype was counted a few times. The V and J genes are TRBV2 and TRBJ2-4; 9 bases are a match to TRBD2. Germline lookup yields CDR1 SNHLY and CDR2 FYNNEI. Trimming took 11 bases from V and 3 from J; bases not matched to a gene: 8. CDR3 length: 14 amino acids. The CDR3 loop is CACRAGGGKNIQYF. CDR3 sequence (DNA): TGTGCCTGCCGTGCGGGAGGGGGCAAAAACATTCAGTACTTC.